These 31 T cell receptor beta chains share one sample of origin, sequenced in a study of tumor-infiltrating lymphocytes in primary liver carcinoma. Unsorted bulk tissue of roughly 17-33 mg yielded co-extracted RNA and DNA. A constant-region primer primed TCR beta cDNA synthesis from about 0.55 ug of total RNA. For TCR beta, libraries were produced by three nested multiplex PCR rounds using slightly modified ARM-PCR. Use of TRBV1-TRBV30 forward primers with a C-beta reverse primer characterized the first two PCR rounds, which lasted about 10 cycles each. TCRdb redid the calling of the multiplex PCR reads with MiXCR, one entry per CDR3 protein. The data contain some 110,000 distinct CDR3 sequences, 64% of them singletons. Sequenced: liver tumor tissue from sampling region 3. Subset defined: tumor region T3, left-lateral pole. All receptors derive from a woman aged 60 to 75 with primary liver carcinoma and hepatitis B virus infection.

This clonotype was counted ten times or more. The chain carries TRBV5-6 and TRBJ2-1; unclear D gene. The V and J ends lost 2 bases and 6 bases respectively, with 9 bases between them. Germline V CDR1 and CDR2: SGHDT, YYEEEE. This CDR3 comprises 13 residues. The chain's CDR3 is CASSFYYSNEQFF. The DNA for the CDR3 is TGTGCCAGCAGCTTCTATTACTCCAATGAGCAGTTCTTC.

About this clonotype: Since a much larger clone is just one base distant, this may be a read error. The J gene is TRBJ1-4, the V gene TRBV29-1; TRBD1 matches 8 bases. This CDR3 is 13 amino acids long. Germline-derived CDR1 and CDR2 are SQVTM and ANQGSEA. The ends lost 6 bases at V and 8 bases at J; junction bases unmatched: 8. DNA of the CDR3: TGCAGCGTCCTACAGGGGGGGGGGGAAAAACTGTTTTTT. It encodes CSVLQGGGEKLFF. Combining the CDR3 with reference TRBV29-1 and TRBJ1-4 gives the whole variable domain SAVISQKPSRDICQRGTSLTIQCQVDSQVTMMFWYRQQPGQSLTLIATANQGSEATYESGFVIDKFPISRPNLTFSTLTVSNMSPEDSSIYLCSVLQGGGEKLFFGSGTQLSVL.

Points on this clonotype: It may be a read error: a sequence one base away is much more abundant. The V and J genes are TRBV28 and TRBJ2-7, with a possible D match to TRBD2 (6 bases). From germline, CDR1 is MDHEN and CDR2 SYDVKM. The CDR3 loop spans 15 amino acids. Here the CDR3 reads CTSSLAASDVGEQYF. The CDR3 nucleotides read TGTACCAGCAGTTTAGCGGCGAGTGATGTGGGCGAGCAGTACTTC. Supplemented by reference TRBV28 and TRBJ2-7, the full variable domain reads DVKVTQSSRYLVKRTGEKVFLECVQDMDHENMFWYRQDPGLGLRLIYFSYDVKMKEKGDIPEGYSVSREKKERFSLILESASTNQTSMYLCTSSLAASDVGEQYFGPGTRLTVT.

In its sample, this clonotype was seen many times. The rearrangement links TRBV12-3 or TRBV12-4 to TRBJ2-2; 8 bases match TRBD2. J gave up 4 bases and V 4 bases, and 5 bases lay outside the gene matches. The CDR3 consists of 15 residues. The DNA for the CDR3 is TGTGCCAGCAGTTCCCGGACTAGCCCCACCGGGGAGCTGTTTTTT. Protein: CASSSRTSPTGELFF.

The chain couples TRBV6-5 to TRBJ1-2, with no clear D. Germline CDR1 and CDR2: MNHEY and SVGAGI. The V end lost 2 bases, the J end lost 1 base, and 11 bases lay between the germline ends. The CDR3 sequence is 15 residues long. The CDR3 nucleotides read TGTGCCAGCAGTTACCTTCGCGAGGGTAACTATGGCTACACCTTC. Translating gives CASSYLREGNYGYTF.

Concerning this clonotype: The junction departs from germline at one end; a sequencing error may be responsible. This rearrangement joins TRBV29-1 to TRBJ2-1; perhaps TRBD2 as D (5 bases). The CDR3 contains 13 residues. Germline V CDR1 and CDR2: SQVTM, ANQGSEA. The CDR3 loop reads CSVLSSRTNEHFF. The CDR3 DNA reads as TGTAGCGTTCTATCTAGCAGGACCAATGAGCATTTCTTC.

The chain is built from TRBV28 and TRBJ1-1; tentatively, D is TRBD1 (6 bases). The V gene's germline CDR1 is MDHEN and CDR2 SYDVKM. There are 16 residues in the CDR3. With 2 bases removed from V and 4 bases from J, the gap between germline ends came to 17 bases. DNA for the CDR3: TGTGCCAGCAGTTTACGCCCAGGGAGGGGGGGCACTGAAGCTTTCTTT. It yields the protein CASSLRPGRGGTEAFF.

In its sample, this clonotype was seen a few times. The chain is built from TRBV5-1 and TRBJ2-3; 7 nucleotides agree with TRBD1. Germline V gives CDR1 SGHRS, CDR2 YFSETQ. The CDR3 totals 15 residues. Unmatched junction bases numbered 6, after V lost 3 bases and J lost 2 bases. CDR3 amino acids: CASSSWTGTTDTQYF. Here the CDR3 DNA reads TGCGCCAGCAGCTCCTGGACAGGAACCACAGATACGCAGTATTTT.

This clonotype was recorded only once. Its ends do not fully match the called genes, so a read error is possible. The CDR3: CAGSSGQGEQKLFF. The CDR3 region has the DNA TGTGCCGGCAGTTCCGGACAGGGTGAACAAAAACTATTTTTT. The V call is TRBV11-1, the J call TRBJ1-4; 8 bases line up with TRBD1. Germline V lookup: CDR1 SGHAT, CDR2 FQDESV (reference sequence). CDR3 length: 14 amino acids.

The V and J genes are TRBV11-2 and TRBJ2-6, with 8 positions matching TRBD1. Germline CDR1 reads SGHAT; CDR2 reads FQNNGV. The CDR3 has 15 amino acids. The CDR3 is CDSTLTGDGANVLTF. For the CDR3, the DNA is TGTGACAGTACCTTGACAGGGGATGGGGCCAACGTCCTGACTTTC. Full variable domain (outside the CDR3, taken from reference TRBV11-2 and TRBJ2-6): EAGVAQSPRYKIIEKRQSVAFWCNPISGHATLYWYQQILGQGPKLLIQFQNNGVVDDSQLPKDRFSAERLKGVDSTLKIQPAKLEDSAVYLCDSTLTGDGANVLTFGAGSRLTVL.

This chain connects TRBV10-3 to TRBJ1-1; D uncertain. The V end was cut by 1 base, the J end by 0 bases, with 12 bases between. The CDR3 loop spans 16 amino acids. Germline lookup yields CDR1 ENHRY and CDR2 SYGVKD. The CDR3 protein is CAISEFSSQMNTEAFF. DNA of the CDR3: TGTGCCATCAGTGAGTTTTCTAGCCAGATGAACACTGAAGCTTTCTTT.

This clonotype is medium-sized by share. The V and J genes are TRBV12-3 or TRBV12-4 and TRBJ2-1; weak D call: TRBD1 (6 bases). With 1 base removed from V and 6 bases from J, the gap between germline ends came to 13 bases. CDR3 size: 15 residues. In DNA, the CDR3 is TGTGCCAGCAGTTTAGTACAGGGTGGGGGCAATGAGCAGTTCTTC. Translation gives CASSLVQGGGNEQFF.

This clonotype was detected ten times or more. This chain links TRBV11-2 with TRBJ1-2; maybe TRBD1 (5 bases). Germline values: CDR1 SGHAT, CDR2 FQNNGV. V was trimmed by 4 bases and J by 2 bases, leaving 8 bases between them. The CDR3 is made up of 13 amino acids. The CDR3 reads CASSSDRNYGYTF. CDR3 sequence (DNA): TGTGCCAGCAGCTCTGACAGAAACTATGGCTACACCTTC.

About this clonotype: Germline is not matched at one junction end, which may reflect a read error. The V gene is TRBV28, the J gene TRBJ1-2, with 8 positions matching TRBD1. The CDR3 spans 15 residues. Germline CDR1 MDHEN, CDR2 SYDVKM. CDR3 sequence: CASSSPRQGYYGYIF. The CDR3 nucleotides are TGTGCCAGCAGTTCTCCGAGACAGGGGTACTATGGCTACATCTTC.

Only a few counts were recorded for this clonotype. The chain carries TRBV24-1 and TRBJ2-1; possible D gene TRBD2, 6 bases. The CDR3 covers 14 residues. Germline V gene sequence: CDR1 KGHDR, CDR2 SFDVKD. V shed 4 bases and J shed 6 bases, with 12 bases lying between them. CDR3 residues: CATSEEGPINEQFF. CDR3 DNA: TGTGCCACCAGTGAGGAGGGCCCCATCAATGAGCAGTTCTTC.

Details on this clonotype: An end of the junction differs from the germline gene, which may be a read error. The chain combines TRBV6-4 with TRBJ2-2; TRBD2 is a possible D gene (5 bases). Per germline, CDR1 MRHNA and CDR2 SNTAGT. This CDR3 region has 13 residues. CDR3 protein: CASSDKSTGKLFF. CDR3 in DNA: TGTGCCAGCAGTGACAAGAGCACCGGGAAGCTGTTTTTT.

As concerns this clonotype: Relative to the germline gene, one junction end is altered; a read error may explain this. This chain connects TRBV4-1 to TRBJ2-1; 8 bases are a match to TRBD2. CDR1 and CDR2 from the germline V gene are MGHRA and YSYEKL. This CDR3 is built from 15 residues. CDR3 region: CASCILAGRYNEQLF. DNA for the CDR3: TGCGCCAGCTGTATCCTAGCGGGTCGATACAATGAGCAACTCTTC.

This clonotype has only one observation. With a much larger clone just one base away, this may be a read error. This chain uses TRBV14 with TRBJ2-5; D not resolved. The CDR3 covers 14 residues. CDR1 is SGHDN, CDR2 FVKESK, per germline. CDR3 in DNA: TGTACCAGCAGCCTCCGGGCCCAGAGGGAGACCCAGTACTTC. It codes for CTSSLRAQRETQYF.

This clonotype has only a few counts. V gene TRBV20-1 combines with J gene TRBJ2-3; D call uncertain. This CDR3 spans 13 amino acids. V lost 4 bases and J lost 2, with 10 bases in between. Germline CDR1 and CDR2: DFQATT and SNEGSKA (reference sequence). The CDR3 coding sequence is TGCAGTGCTAACGACGGTGTCACAGATACGCAGTATTTT. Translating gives CSANDGVTDTQYF.

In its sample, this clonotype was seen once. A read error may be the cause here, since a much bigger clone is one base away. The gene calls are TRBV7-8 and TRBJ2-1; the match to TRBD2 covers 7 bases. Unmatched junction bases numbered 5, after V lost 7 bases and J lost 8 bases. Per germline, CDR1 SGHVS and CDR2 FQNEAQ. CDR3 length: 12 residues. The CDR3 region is CASNTAGDEQFF. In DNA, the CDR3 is TGTGCCAGCAACACGGCGGGGGATGAGCAGTTCTTC.

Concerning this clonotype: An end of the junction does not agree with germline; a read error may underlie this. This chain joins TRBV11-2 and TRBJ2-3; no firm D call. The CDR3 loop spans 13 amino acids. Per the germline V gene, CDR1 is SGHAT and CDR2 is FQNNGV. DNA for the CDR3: TGCGCCAGTAGCACCCTGGTTGCAGATACGCGGTATTTT. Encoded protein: CASSTLVADTRYF.

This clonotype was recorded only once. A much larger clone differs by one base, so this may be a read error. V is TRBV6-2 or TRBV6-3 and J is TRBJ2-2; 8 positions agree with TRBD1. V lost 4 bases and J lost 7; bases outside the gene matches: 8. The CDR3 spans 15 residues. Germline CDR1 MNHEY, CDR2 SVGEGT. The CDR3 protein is CASSSPDRDIGELFF. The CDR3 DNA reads TGTGCCAGCAGTTCGCCGGACAGGGACATCGGGGAGCTGTTTTTT.

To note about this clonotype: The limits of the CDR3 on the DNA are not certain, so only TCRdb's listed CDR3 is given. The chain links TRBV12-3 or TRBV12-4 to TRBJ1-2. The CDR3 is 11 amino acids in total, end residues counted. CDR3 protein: CASNFGPARTF.

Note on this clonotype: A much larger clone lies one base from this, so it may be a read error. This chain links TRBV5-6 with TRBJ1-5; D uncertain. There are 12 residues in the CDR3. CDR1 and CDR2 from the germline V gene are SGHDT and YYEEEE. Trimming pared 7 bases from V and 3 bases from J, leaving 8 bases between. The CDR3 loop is CASGSLNQPQHF. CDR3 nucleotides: TGTGCCAGCGGCTCCCTCAATCAGCCCCAGCATTTT.

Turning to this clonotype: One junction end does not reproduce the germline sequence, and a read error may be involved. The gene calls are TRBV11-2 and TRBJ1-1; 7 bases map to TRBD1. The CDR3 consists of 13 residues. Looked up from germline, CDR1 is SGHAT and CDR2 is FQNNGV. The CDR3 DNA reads TGTGCCAACAGCTTAGAGCCGACAGGGATGGCTTTCTTT. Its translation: CANSLEPTGMAFF.

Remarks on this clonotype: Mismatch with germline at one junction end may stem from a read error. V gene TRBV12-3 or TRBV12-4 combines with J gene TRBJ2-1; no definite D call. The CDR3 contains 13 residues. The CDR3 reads CACSLGLYNEQFF. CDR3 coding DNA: TGTGCCTGCAGTTTAGGGTTATACAATGAGCAGTTCTTC.

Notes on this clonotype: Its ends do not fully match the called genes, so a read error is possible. CDR3 sequence: CASGAGAESCNEQFF. The DNA of the CDR3 is TGTGCCAGCGGCGCGGGAGCAGAGTCCTGCAATGAGCAGTTCTTC. This rearrangement joins TRBV28 to TRBJ2-1; 7 positions agree with TRBD2. Germline CDR1 MDHEN, CDR2 SYDVKM. The CDR3 has 15 residues.

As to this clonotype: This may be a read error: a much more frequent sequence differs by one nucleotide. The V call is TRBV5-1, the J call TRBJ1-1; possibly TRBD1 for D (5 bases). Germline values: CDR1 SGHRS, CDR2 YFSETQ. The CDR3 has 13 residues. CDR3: CASSIRRGTEALF. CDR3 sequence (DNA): TGCGCCAGCAGCATCCGACGGGGCACTGAAGCTTTATTT.

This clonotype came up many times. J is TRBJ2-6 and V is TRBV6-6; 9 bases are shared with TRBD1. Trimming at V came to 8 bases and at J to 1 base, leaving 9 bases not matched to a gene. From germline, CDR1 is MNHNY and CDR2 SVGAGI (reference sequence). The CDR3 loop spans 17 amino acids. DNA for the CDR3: TGTGCCAGCGGACCGGGACAGGGAGGGTCTGGGGCCAACGTCCTGACTTTC. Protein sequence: CASGPGQGGSGANVLTF.

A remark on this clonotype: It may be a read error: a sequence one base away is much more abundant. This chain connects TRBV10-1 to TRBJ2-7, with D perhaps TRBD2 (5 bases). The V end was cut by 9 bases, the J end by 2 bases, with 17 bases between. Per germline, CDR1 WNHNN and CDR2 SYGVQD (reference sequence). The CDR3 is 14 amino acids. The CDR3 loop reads CASAPGGWPYEQYF. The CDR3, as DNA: TGCGCCAGTGCCCCCGGCGGGTGGCCCTACGAGCAGTACTTC.

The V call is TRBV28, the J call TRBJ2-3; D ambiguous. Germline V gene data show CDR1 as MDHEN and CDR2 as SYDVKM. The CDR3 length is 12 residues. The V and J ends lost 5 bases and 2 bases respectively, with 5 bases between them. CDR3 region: CASSRYTDTQYF. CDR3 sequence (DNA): TGTGCCAGCAGTCGTTACACAGATACGCAGTATTTT.